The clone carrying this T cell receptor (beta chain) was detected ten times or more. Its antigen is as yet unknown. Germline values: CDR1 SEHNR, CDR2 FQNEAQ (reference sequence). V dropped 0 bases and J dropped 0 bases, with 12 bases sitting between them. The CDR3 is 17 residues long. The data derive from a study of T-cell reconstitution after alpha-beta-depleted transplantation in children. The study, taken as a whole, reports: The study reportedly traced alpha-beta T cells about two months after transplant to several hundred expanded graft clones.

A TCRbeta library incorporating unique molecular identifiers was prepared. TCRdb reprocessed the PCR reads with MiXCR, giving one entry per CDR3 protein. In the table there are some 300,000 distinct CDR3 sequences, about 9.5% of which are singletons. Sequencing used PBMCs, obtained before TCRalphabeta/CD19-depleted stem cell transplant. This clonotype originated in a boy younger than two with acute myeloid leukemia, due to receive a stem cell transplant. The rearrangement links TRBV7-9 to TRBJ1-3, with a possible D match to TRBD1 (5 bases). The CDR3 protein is CASSLADSTFSGNTIYF. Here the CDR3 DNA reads TGTGCCAGCAGCTTAGCTGACAGCACCTTCTCTGGAAACACCATATATTTT.